One sample yielded the 27 T cell receptor beta chains listed below, sequenced in a study of shared clonotypes between healthy human individuals. Assay: immunoSEQ multiplex PCR; the TCRdb copy retains only in-frame clones and omits some. The sample contains 1.5 million to 2.5 million clones, approximately 95% of which appear only once. Terminally differentiated effector memory CD45RA+ cells were excluded by CCR7 positive selection of CD45RO-negative cells. The sequencing input was naive CD8+ T cells sorted from blood. All receptors derive from a man aged 18 to 35 in good health.

The chain combines TRBV5-6 with TRBJ2-1; tentatively, D is TRBD1 or TRBD2 (5 bases each). V lost 2 bases to trimming and J lost 11 bases, with 14 bases between them. The CDR3 extends over 13 amino acids. Germline CDR1 and CDR2: SGHDT and YYEEEE. CDR3 bases: TGTGCCAGCAGCTTAATAGGGGACCTTCAGCAGTTCTTC. This gives the protein CASSLIGDLQQFF.

The chain is built from TRBV4-3 and TRBJ2-5; D gene ambiguous. Germline V gives CDR1 LGHNA, CDR2 YSLEER. V was shortened by 0 bases and J by 0 bases, with 8 bases between the two germline ends. There are 15 residues in the CDR3. The CDR3 coding sequence is TGCGCCAGCAGCCAAGATACCTGGCACCAAGAGACCCAGTACTTC. Translation: CASSQDTWHQETQYF.

This sequence joins TRBV9 and TRBJ2-7, with 7 nucleotides matching TRBD2. The CDR3 totals 16 residues. V lost 4 bases, J lost 5 bases, and 15 bases stayed unmatched. CDR1 is SGDLS, CDR2 YYNGEE, per germline. The CDR3 DNA sequence: TGTGCCAGCAGCTCAGCCCTAGCGGCCCTCGTCCACGAGCAGTACTTC. As protein: CASSSALAALVHEQYF.

The chain carries TRBV5-6 and TRBJ2-2, with D perhaps TRBD1 (5 bases). Germline values: CDR1 SGHDT, CDR2 YYEEEE. This CDR3 has 17 amino acids. V lost 0 bases, J lost 4 bases, and 16 bases lay in between. Here the CDR3 reads CASSLGQGLFSTGELFF. The CDR3 DNA sequence: TGTGCCAGCAGCTTGGGGCAGGGCCTATTCAGCACCGGGGAGCTGTTTTTT.

CDR3 protein: CASSPAREGPPDTQYF. The CDR3 DNA reads as TGTGCCAGCAGTCCTGCCCGGGAGGGCCCTCCAGATACGCAGTATTTT. The chain is built from TRBV11-3 and TRBJ2-3; 8 bases agree with TRBD2. Looked up from germline, CDR1 is SGHNT and CDR2 is YENEEA. J gave up 4 bases and V 6 bases, and 12 bases lay outside the gene matches. CDR3 size: 16 residues.

This clone showed up just once. This rearrangement joins TRBV18 to TRBJ2-2; D gene unclear. V was shortened by 0 bases and J by 3 bases, with 5 bases between the two germline ends. Germline V CDR1 and CDR2: KGHSH, LQKENI. The CDR3 extends over 14 amino acids. For the CDR3, the DNA is TGTGCCAGCTCACCACCCGTAGACACCGGGGAGCTGTTTTTT. Translating gives CASSPPVDTGELFF.

The chain links TRBV11-2 to TRBJ2-7; D is undetermined. This CDR3 has 15 residues. Germline CDR1 is SGHAT and CDR2 is FQNNGV. The V end was cut by 1 base, the J end by 2 bases, with 12 bases between. The CDR3: CASSLVGDGAYEQYF. The DNA of the CDR3 is TGTGCCAGCAGCTTAGTCGGAGACGGAGCCTACGAGCAGTACTTC.

V usage is TRBV6-5 and J usage is TRBJ2-7; D not resolved. Trimming took off 2 bases at V and 0 bases at J, with 11 bases between the two ends. Germline V CDR1 and CDR2: MNHEY, SVGAGI. The CDR3 consists of 15 residues. CDR3 nucleotide sequence: TGTGCCAGCAGTTACAGTATTGACACCTCCTACGAGCAGTACTTC. Translation gives CASSYSIDTSYEQYF.

The rearrangement links TRBV6-5 to TRBJ2-1; D is uncertain. V shed 2 bases and J shed 8 bases, with 7 bases lying between them. The CDR3 sequence is 12 residues long. Germline V gene lookup returns CDR1 MNHEY and CDR2 SVGAGI. CDR3 in amino acids: CASSYDGDEQFF. For the CDR3, the DNA is TGTGCCAGCAGTTACGACGGCGATGAGCAGTTCTTC.

The chain recombines TRBV27 with TRBJ2-7; D is undetermined. V was shortened by 8 bases and J by 6 bases, with 23 bases between the two germline ends. Per germline, CDR1 MNHEY and CDR2 SMNVEV (reference sequence). The CDR3 totals 15 residues. The CDR3 reads CASGVLSNLALEQYF. CDR3 nucleotides: TGTGCCAGCGGGGTCCTTTCCAATCTTGCCCTCGAGCAGTACTTC.

A word on this clone: Distinct nucleotide sequences in the sample also encode this CDR3. The chain uses TRBV27 and TRBJ1-5; no reliable D call. Trimming left V 4 bases short and J 0 bases short, with 4 bases between. This CDR3 is built from 13 residues. In germline, CDR1 is MNHEY, CDR2 SMNVEV (reference sequence). CDR3 DNA sequence: TGTGCCAGCAGTTCAAGTAGCAATCAGCCCCAGCATTTT. Amino acids: CASSSSSNQPQHF.

The chain carries TRBV5-4 and TRBJ2-1; D is uncertain. Germline V gives CDR1 SGHNT, CDR2 YYREEE (reference sequence). The CDR3 is 15 amino acids. Trimming removed 4 bases at V and 4 bases at J, with 15 bases between. CDR3 sequence reads: CASSPLSFRYNEQFF. CDR3 coding DNA: TGTGCCAGCAGCCCGCTTTCTTTCCGTTACAATGAGCAGTTCTTC.

The genes are TRBV19 and TRBJ2-3; 16 positions match TRBD2. The V gene's germline CDR1 is LNHDA and CDR2 SQIVND (reference sequence). V trimming: 4 bases; J trimming: 3 bases; junction bases outside the gene matches: 10. The length of the CDR3 is 19 residues. The CDR3 DNA reads TGTGCCAGTAGTACGGGACTAGCGGGAGGGCCTATTTCAACAGATACGCAGTATTTT. Translating it yields CASSTGLAGGPISTDTQYF. The variable domain in full, with the rest retrieved from reference TRBV19 and TRBJ2-3, is DGGITQSPKYLFRKEGQNVTLSCEQNLNHDAMYWYRQDPGQGLRLIYYSQIVNDFQKGDIAEGYSVSREKKESFPLTVTSAQKNPTAFYLCASSTGLAGGPISTDTQYFGPGTRLTVL.

The chain recombines TRBV9 with TRBJ2-3, with 12 bases lining up with TRBD2. J was trimmed by 1 base and V by 3 bases; bases with no gene match: 15. Germline V lookup: CDR1 SGDLS, CDR2 YYNGEE. The CDR3 is made up of 20 amino acids. The CDR3 DNA follows: TGTGCCAGCAGCGGTACAGGGTCGTCTAGCGGGGGGGCTGGCACAGATACGCAGTATTTT. The encoded protein is CASSGTGSSSGGAGTDTQYF.

This chain joins TRBV27 and TRBJ2-7; 12 nucleotides agree with TRBD2. The CDR3 sequence is 15 residues long. The ends lost 4 bases at V and 7 bases at J; junction bases unmatched: 8. CDR1 is MNHEY, CDR2 SMNVEV, per germline (reference sequence). CDR3 bases: TGTGCCAGCAGTTCCCTAGCGGGAGGGCCGCGGGAGCAGTACTTC. This gives the protein CASSSLAGGPREQYF.

The V and J genes are TRBV6-1 and TRBJ1-2; TRBD1 matches at 12 bases. Germline CDR1 and CDR2: MNHNS and SASEGT. CDR3 length: 14 amino acids. V shed 5 bases, J shed 8 bases, and the junction held 6 bases outside the gene matches. Here the CDR3 reads CASSRGQGAPGYTF. The CDR3 region has the DNA TGTGCCAGCAGTCGGGGACAGGGGGCGCCCGGCTACACCTTC.

The chain links TRBV25-1 to TRBJ2-5, with unresolved D. The CDR3 is 11 amino acids. V lost 3 bases and J lost 13, with 12 bases in between. Germline CDR1 reads MGHDK; CDR2 reads SYGVNS. The CDR3 protein is CASSEGAVGYF. The CDR3 bases are TGTGCCAGCAGTGAGGGCGCCGTCGGGTACTTC.

This clone showed up just once. The chain links TRBV29-1 to TRBJ2-5, with 9 positions matching TRBD1. The junction had 9 bases not matched to a gene; V was cut back by 3 bases and J by 1 base. The CDR3 consists of 16 residues. The germline V gene has CDR1 SQVTM and CDR2 ANQGSEA. This CDR3 is CSVDGTGLTPQETQYF. DNA for the CDR3: TGCAGCGTTGATGGGACAGGGTTAACCCCCCAAGAGACCCAGTACTTC.

J is TRBJ2-5 and V is TRBV30; possible D gene TRBD2, 6 bases. Trimming took off 4 bases at V and 1 base at J, with 10 bases between the two ends. The CDR3 is 13 residues long. The germline V gene has CDR1 GTSNPN and CDR2 SVGIG (reference sequence). CDR3 sequence reads: CAWNSGLQETQYF. The CDR3 DNA sequence: TGTGCCTGGAACTCGGGACTCCAAGAGACCCAGTACTTC.

This chain joins TRBV2 and TRBJ2-1; D may correspond to TRBD1 or TRBD2 (5 bases each). The V end lost 6 bases, the J end lost 0 bases, and 12 bases lay between the germline ends. The CDR3 runs to 15 residues. The germline CDR1 and CDR2 sequences are SNHLY and FYNNEI. The CDR3 spells CASREDTSSYNEQFF. The CDR3 nucleotides are TGTGCCAGCAGGGAGGACACGAGCTCCTACAATGAGCAGTTCTTC.

About this clone: The sample has other DNA sequences that encode this CDR3 too. V and J are TRBV30 and TRBJ1-3; D is uncertain. This CDR3 has 12 amino acids. V was shortened by 0 bases and J by 1 base, with 1 base between the two germline ends. CDR1 is GTSNPN and CDR2 is SVGIG in the germline V gene (reference sequence). The CDR3 is CAWSVSGNTIYF. The CDR3 DNA follows: TGTGCCTGGAGTGTTTCTGGAAACACCATATATTTT.

About this clone: Distinct nucleotide sequences in the sample also encode this CDR3. The chain employs TRBV27 and TRBJ2-7; 7 bases are shared with TRBD2. There are 13 residues in the CDR3. The trim removed 0 bases at V and 6 bases at J, leaving 2 bases unmatched. Per germline, CDR1 MNHEY and CDR2 SMNVEV (reference sequence). The CDR3: CASSLSPGGEQYF. The DNA for the CDR3 is TGTGCCAGCAGTTTATCCCCGGGGGGCGAGCAGTACTTC.

The chain employs TRBV5-1 and TRBJ2-1, with TRBD2 matching 9 bases. This CDR3 contains 16 residues. V trimming: 3 bases; J trimming: 3 bases; junction bases outside the gene matches: 7. The germline CDR1 and CDR2 sequences are SGHRS and YFSETQ. The CDR3 bases are TGCGCCAGCAGCTCTCTTAGCGGGAGAGGCTACAATGAGCAGTTCTTC. Encoded protein: CASSSLSGRGYNEQFF.

V and J are TRBV7-9 and TRBJ1-6; 9 nucleotides align to TRBD1. V shed 1 base, J shed 7 bases, and the junction held 5 bases outside the gene matches. Germline V gene lookup returns CDR1 SEHNR and CDR2 FQNEAQ (reference sequence). CDR3 length: 16 residues. CDR3: CASSLETGGENSPLHF. The CDR3 bases are TGTGCCAGCAGCTTAGAGACAGGGGGTGAGAATTCACCCCTCCACTTT.

In its sample, this clone was seen once. The gene calls are TRBV6-1 and TRBJ1-2, with 12 positions matching TRBD1. V dropped 4 bases and J dropped 1; count of bases not matched to a gene: 7. CDR1 is MNHNS and CDR2 is SASEGT in the germline V gene. This CDR3 is built from 17 residues. CDR3 nucleotide sequence: TGTGCCAGCAGTGGAACCGGGACAGGGGGCTTTAACTATGGCTACACCTTC. This encodes CASSGTGTGGFNYGYTF.

V gene TRBV4-1 combines with J gene TRBJ1-1; no firm D call. Trimming removed 2 bases from V and 4 bases from J, with 23 bases in between. The germline V gene encodes CDR1 MGHRA and CDR2 YSYEKL. The CDR3 is 18 residues long. The CDR3 nucleotides are TGCGCCAGCAGCCAAATCCCTGGGCAGGCGGAGGGTGGCACTGAAGCTTTCTTT. This sequence encodes CASSQIPGQAEGGTEAFF.

J is TRBJ1-6 and V is TRBV9; unclear D gene. The CDR3 is made up of 15 amino acids. V lost 3 bases and J 1 base, leaving 8 bases between the germline ends. CDR1 is SGDLS and CDR2 is YYNGEE in the germline V gene. The chain's CDR3 is CASSASGSYNSPLHF. DNA for the CDR3: TGTGCCAGCAGCGCTTCGGGATCCTATAATTCACCCCTCCACTTT.